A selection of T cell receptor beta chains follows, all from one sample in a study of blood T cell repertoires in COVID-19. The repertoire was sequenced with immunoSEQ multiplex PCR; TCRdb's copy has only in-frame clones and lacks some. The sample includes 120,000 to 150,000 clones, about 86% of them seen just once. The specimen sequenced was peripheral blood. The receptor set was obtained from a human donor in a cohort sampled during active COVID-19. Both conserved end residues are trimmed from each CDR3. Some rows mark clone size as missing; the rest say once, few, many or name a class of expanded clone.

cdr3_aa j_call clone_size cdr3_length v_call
ASEDRGMNTEAF TRBJ1-1 once 12 TRBV6-5
ASSLRGQGLGDGYT TRBJ1-2 - 14 TRBV7-3
ASSQASEYEQY TRBJ2-7 - 11 TRBV6-5
ASSPTNMGTSSQH TRBJ1-5 - 13 TRBV18
ASSPGLAGTGELF TRBJ2-2 - 13 TRBV5-4
ASSLTGTRETQY TRBJ2-5 - 12 TRBV13
ASSQVGRGDQPQH TRBJ1-5 - 13 TRBV4-1
ASSLELAGGLYTDTQY TRBJ2-3 - 16 TRBV5-1
SVDKLQETQY TRBJ2-5 - 10 TRBV29-1
ASSRAGRSSYNEQF TRBJ2-1 - 14 TRBV5-4
ASSLREQGAGSGELF TRBJ2-2 - 15 TRBV4-1
ASNSWTGGLTEAF TRBJ1-1 - 13 TRBV19
ASSVVTGHGYT TRBJ1-2 - 11 TRBV9
ASIRRGNQETQY TRBJ2-5 few 12 TRBV13
ASSSPSGDNEKLF TRBJ1-4 - 13 TRBV19
ASSSSRGTGSGYT TRBJ1-2 - 13 TRBV5-1
ASSWARNTEAF TRBJ1-1 few 11 TRBV11-2
ASSPAGNTEAF TRBJ1-1 - 11 TRBV18
ASSIGTLYGYT TRBJ1-2 - 11 TRBV5-6
ASSQTSGIKRTQY TRBJ2-5 - 13 TRBV7-8
ASKIVNTEAF TRBJ1-1 - 10 TRBV2
ASSTQGGDQPQH TRBJ1-5 - 12 TRBV6-5